The present TCR beta chain was sequenced within a study of blood T cell repertoires in COVID-19. About the study: Samples of COVID-19 (acute and convalescent) were obtained from the United States, Italy and Spain. PBMCs, B-cell-depleted T cells, or T cells provided the cDNA or gDNA that made up the material.

Per the authors' pipeline: Counts of nucleated cells, estimated from reference gene primer amplification, were obtained. TCRdb keeps only in-frame clones here, not all; method: immunoSEQ multiplex PCR. That table furnishes V, J and clone size, whereas the DNA furnished D and trimming. This sample has fewer than 110,000 clones; roughly nine tenths occur once, and the top ten carry 17%. Germline values: CDR1 SGHAT, CDR2 FQNNGV. The CDR3 runs 18 residues. Trimming cost V 4 bases and J 0 bases; bases outside gene matches: 13. Sequenced input: peripheral blood. This chain uses TRBV11-2 with TRBJ2-7, with 9 bases that match TRBD2. The clonotype comes from a man aged 45 to 65 with acute or convalescent COVID-19. In DNA form, the CDR3 reads TGTGCCAGCAGCTCCCAATTCACTAGCGGGTCGAGCTCCTACGAGCAGTACTTC. Translated, it gives CASSSQFTSGSSSYEQYF.